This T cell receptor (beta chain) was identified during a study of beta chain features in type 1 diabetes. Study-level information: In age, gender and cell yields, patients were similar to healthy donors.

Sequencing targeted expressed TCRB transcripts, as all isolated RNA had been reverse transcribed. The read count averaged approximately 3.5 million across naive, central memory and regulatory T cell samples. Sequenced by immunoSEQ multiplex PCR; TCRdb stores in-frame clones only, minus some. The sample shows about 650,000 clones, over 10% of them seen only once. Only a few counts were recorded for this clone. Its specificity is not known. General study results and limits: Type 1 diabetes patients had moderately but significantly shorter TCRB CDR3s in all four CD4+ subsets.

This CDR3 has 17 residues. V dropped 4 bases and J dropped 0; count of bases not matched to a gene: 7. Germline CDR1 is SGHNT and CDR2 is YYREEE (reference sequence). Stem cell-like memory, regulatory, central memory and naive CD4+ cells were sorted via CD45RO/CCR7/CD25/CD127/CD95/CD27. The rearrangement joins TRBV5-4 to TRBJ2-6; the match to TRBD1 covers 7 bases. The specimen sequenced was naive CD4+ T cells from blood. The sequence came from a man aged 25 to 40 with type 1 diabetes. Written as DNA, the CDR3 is TGTGCCAGCAGCCCTCGGGACAGATCCTCTGGGGCCAACGTCCTGACTTTC. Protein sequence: CASSPRDRSSGANVLTF.